This is a list of T cell receptor beta chains from one sample in a study of T-cell memory formation after mild COVID-19. TCRdb itself ran the 5' RACE reads through MiXCR, one entry per CDR3 protein. This sample has some 250,000 distinct CDR3 sequences; more than 15% occur once, and the top ten carry 20% to 25%. Sequencing input: PBMCs or a T cell subset sorted from them (not recorded which). These receptors were collected from a man in his late teens or twenties who had mild COVID-19 (a few samples of this study predate the infection). Cell type and time point are not known. CDR3s include the opening cysteine and the closing phenylalanine or tryptophan. D genes are given only for firm matches. A row's size may be missing; if present it is once, few, many or a size class.

j_call,d_call,clone_size,v_call,cdr3_nt,cdr3_aa
TRBJ1-6,NA,NA,TRBV4-3,TGCGCCAGCAGCCAGAAATCGGGGGGTAGCTCCTATAATTCACCCCTCCACTTT,CASSQKSGGSSYNSPLHF
TRBJ2-7,TRBD2,NA,TRBV7-3,TGTGCCAGCAGCTTAGGGGGCGGGGGGGCCTACGAGCAGTACTTC,CASSLGGGGAYEQYF
TRBJ2-3,NA,NA,TRBV9,TGTGCCAGCAGCTTACAATCCCTGTCCACAGATACGCAGTATTTT,CASSLQSLSTDTQYF
TRBJ2-5,NA,few,TRBV29-1,TGCAGCGTTTTGAAGTTTGGCGATACTCTCCAAGAGACCCAGTACTTC,CSVLKFGDTLQETQYF
TRBJ2-7,NA,NA,TRBV7-2,TGTGCCAGCAGCCGTGCAGGGGCTATCTCCTACGAGCAGTACTTC,CASSRAGAISYEQYF
TRBJ1-2,NA,NA,TRBV29-1,TGCAGTGCAGACAGCGCCTATGGCTACACCTTC,CSADSAYGYTF
TRBJ2-5,NA,NA,TRBV7-2,TGTGCCAGCAGCGTGGGCCCATCCCGGTACTTC,CASSVGPSRYF
TRBJ2-2,TRBD2,NA,TRBV5-1,TGCGCCAGCAGCCTACTAGCGGGGGGCCTGGCCGGGGAGCTGTTTTTT,CASSLLAGGLAGELFF
TRBJ1-4,NA,few,TRBV14,TGTGCCAGCAGCCAAGTTGGAATTGCACTGTTTTTT,CASSQVGIALFF
TRBJ1-1,TRBD1,NA,TRBV7-8,TGTGCCAGCAGCACAGACAGGGTAGAAGCTTTCTTT,CASSTDRVEAFF
TRBJ2-1,NA,NA,TRBV7-9,TGTGCCAGCAGCTTAGCCCTCGGGTCCCTGGGTGAGCAGTTCTTC,CASSLALGSLGEQFF
TRBJ1-3,NA,NA,TRBV7-8,TGTGCCAGCAGCTTAGCCTCGGAGGGAAACACCATATATTTT,CASSLASEGNTIYF
TRBJ1-6,TRBD1,few,TRBV4-2,TGTGCCAGCAGCCTAACAATGGAGGACAGGGGAAGGGCACCCCTCCACTTT,CASSLTMEDRGRAPLHF
TRBJ2-3,NA,many,TRBV5-1,TGTGCCAGCAGTTTCTCCGCAGATACGCAGTATTTT,CASSFSADTQYF
TRBJ1-5,NA,few,TRBV3-1,TGTGCCAGCAGCCCAATGTTTGCGGGAGGCGGACACAATCAGCCCCAGCATTTT,CASSPMFAGGGHNQPQHF
TRBJ1-2,NA,NA,TRBV12-3/TRBV12-4,TGTGCCAGCAGTGGGGGTGGGGGCTACACCTTC,CASSGGGGYTF
TRBJ2-4,NA,NA,TRBV20-1,TGCAGTGTTCTACCCAGACTCATTCAGTACTTC,CSVLPRLIQYF
TRBJ2-7,NA,NA,TRBV20-1,TGCAGTGCTAGAGGACAGACGATACCCTACGAGCAGTACTTC,CSARGQTIPYEQYF
TRBJ2-3,NA,NA,TRBV2,TGTGCCAGCGGGTGGGGCACAGATACGCAGTATTTT,CASGWGTDTQYF
TRBJ1-6,NA,NA,TRBV7-2,TGTGCCAGCAGCTTAAATCAGGTCTCACCCCTCCACTTT,CASSLNQVSPLHF
TRBJ1-1,NA,NA,TRBV5-1,TGCGCCAGCAGCTTGCGGACAGAAAACACTGAAGCTTTCTTT,CASSLRTENTEAFF
TRBJ2-5,NA,few,TRBV4-1,TGCGCCAGCAGCCCAGTCGCCAGAGGGCAAGAGACCCAGTACTTC,CASSPVARGQETQYF
TRBJ2-1,NA,many,TRBV29-1,TGCAGCGTTGAAGATCGCGGCCAGGGCAATGAGCAGTTCTTC,CSVEDRGQGNEQFF
TRBJ2-5,NA,few,TRBV5-1,TGCGCCAGCAGCTTGGCGGCCACGGAGACCCAGTACTTC,CASSLAATETQYF
TRBJ2-5,NA,NA,TRBV12-3/TRBV12-4,TGTGCCAGCATTAAGGATCGGGAGACCCAGTACTTC,CASIKDRETQYF
TRBJ1-2,NA,few,TRBV7-2,TGTGCCAGCAGCCCCTCCCCAGGAGACTATGGCTACACCTTC,CASSPSPGDYGYTF
TRBJ2-7,NA,many,TRBV4-1,TGCGCCAGCAGCCCCTCCGACGGGCCTTCCTACGAGCAGTACTTC,CASSPSDGPSYEQYF
TRBJ2-7,NA,NA,TRBV7-3,TGTGCCAGCAGCTTACGTCCCAGCCCGCTGGGCGAGCAGTACTTC,CASSLRPSPLGEQYF
TRBJ1-2,TRBD1,NA,TRBV7-2,TGTGCCAGCAGCTCACAGGGGAGAGGCTACACCTTC,CASSSQGRGYTF
TRBJ1-5,NA,few,TRBV6-5,TGTGCCAGCAGTTACTCCAAAAGGAATCAGCCCCAGCATTTT,CASSYSKRNQPQHF
TRBJ2-2,NA,few,TRBV12-3/TRBV12-4,TGTGCCAGCAGTTGGGACGGGGGCACCGGGGAGCTGTTTTTT,CASSWDGGTGELFF
TRBJ2-5,NA,NA,TRBV21-1,TGTGCCAGCAGCAAAGGAAAAGGGCCCCGGGACAGGTACCAAGAGACCCAGTACTTC,CASSKGKGPRDRYQETQYF
TRBJ1-2,NA,few,TRBV10-3,TGTGCCATCAGTGAGGGGGCGCGGGGCTACACCTTC,CAISEGARGYTF
TRBJ1-5,NA,few,TRBV7-9,TGTGCCAGCACCAGAGACAGTAGCAATCAGCCCCAGCATTTT,CASTRDSSNQPQHF
TRBJ2-7,NA,NA,TRBV12-3/TRBV12-4,TGTGCCAGCAGTGGGTTAGAGCAGTACTTC,CASSGLEQYF
TRBJ1-1,NA,few,TRBV4-1,TGCGCCAGCAGTATTTCTTATTTTATGGGGAGGGCTGAAGCTTTCTTT,CASSISYFMGRAEAFF
TRBJ2-3,TRBD2,NA,TRBV20-1,TGCAGCGTTAGCGGGGGGGCAGATACGCAGTATTTT,CSVSGGADTQYF
TRBJ2-5,TRBD2,NA,TRBV2,TGTGCCAGCAGTCCATCACTAGCGGGCGAAGAGACCCAGTACTTC,CASSPSLAGEETQYF
TRBJ2-5,NA,many,TRBV12-3/TRBV12-4,TGTGCCAGCAGTTTAGTGGCCTCCGGGACCCAGTACTTC,CASSLVASGTQYF
TRBJ1-2,NA,NA,TRBV4-1,TGCGCCAGCCGGTCCGGCAACTATGGCTACACCTTC,CASRSGNYGYTF
TRBJ2-7,NA,few,TRBV6-2/TRBV6-3,TGTGCCAGCAGTTACGCACAGTATTACGAGCAGTACTTC,CASSYAQYYEQYF
TRBJ2-6,TRBD1,few,TRBV12-3/TRBV12-4,TGTGCCAGCAGTCCCGGGACAGGGGCCGGGGCCAACGTCCTGACTTTC,CASSPGTGAGANVLTF
TRBJ2-5,NA,NA,TRBV12-3/TRBV12-4,TGTGCCAGCAGTCAAGACAGCGGCCGGGAGACCCAGTACTTC,CASSQDSGRETQYF
TRBJ1-6,NA,NA,TRBV7-2,TGTGCCAGCAGCCTAGACAGTGGTGGGAATTCACCCCTCCACTTT,CASSLDSGGNSPLHF
TRBJ2-2,NA,NA,TRBV5-1,TGCGCCAGCAATCCGGGGGCGGACACCGGGGAGCTGTTTTTT,CASNPGADTGELFF